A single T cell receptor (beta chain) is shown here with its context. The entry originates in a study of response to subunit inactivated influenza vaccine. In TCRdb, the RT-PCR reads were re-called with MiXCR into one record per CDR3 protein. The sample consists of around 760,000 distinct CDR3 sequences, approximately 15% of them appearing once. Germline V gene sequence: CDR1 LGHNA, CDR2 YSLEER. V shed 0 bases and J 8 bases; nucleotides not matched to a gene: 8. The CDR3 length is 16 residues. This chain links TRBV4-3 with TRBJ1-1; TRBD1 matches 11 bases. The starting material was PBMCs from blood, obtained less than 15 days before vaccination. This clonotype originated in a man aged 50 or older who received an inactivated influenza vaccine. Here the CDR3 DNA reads TGCGCCAGCAGCCAAGACCCCGGGACAGGGGGTTTAGAAGCTTTCTTT. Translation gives CASSQDPGTGGLEAFF.